This paragraph covers one T cell receptor beta chain sequence. Its antigen is undetermined. The data were taken from a study of PD-L1 blockade in urothelial cancer. Findings and caveats of the study: Stronger expansion of tumor-associated clones in blood at 3 weeks distinguished durable-benefit patients.

Generated by immunoSEQ multiplex PCR, the TCRdb table keeps only in-frame clones and is missing some. The sample lists 70,000 or so clones, around four fifths occurring once. The sequence was obtained from a man between 65 and 79 years old with urothelial cancer. The sample consisted of PBMCs, taken around atezolizumab (anti-PD-L1) treatment.

Here the CDR3 reads CASSEGKTISYGYTF. The CDR3 region has the DNA TGTGCCAGCAGTGAAGGAAAGACTATATCCTATGGCTACACCTTC. This rearrangement joins TRBV6-1 to TRBJ1-2; D not certain. Germline V gene lookup returns CDR1 MNHNS and CDR2 SASEGT. Trimming left V 1 base short and J 4 bases short, with 13 bases between. The CDR3 loop spans 15 amino acids.